A selection of T cell receptor beta chains follows, all from one sample in a study of blood T cell repertoires in COVID-19. Produced via immunoSEQ multiplex PCR; TCRdb's table is partial and in-frame only. Of 120,000 or so clones detected, roughly four fifths appear once; the ten largest clones hold 4.5%. The sample consisted of peripheral blood. The receptors were sampled from a woman in her 70s with acute or convalescent COVID-19. Both conserved end residues are part of each CDR3. D genes are given only for firm matches. Expanded clones get a size class; other rows say once, few or many, or leave the size out.

CDR3	DNA	V	J	D	size
CASSYRDRVTKDQPQHF	TGTGCCAGCAGTTATCGGGACAGGGTGACGAAAGATCAGCCCCAGCATTTT	TRBV6-2/TRBV6-3	TRBJ1-5	TRBD1	-
CASSGGTYEQYF	TGCGCCAGCAGTGGCGGTACCTACGAGCAGTACTTC	TRBV10-2	TRBJ2-7	-	-
CASSQDLTGQGRSNTGELFF	TGCGCCAGCAGCCAAGATCTAACGGGACAGGGAAGATCGAACACCGGGGAGCTGTTTTTT	TRBV4-3	TRBJ2-2	TRBD1	few
CASSQAQISRDEQFF	TGTGCCAGCAGCCAAGCTCAGATCTCCAGGGATGAGCAGTTCTTC	TRBV3-1/TRBV3-2	TRBJ2-1	-	few
CASSLGRQGPSYGYTF	TGTGCCAGCAGCTTGGGGCGACAGGGGCCTTCGTATGGCTACACCTTC	TRBV5-4	TRBJ1-2	TRBD1	-
CASRYRTGNTEAFF	TGTGCCAGCAGATATCGGACAGGGAACACTGAAGCTTTCTTT	TRBV2	TRBJ1-1	TRBD1	-
CAWSVRGWGNTIYF	TGTGCCTGGAGTGTTAGGGGATGGGGAAACACCATATATTTT	TRBV30	TRBJ1-3	-	-
CASSSREGVVRETQYF	TGTGCCAGCAGCTCCAGGGAAGGCGTTGTTCGGGAGACCCAGTACTTC	TRBV5-5	TRBJ2-5	-	once
CASSLGQGANEQYF	TGCGCCAGCAGCCTGGGGCAGGGGGCCAACGAGCAGTACTTC	TRBV5-1	TRBJ2-7	TRBD1	-
CAWSTTGADGYTF	TGTGCCTGGAGTACGACAGGGGCGGATGGCTACACCTTC	TRBV30	TRBJ1-2	TRBD1	-
CASSLGGVTSTDTQYF	TGTGCCAGCAGCTTAGGCGGAGTAACTAGCACAGATACGCAGTATTTT	TRBV13	TRBJ2-3	-	once
CASSLGQDVSPLHF	TGTGCCAGCAGCTTAGGACAGGACGTTTCACCCCTCCACTTT	TRBV7-2	TRBJ1-6	-	-
CSGRLQSNEQFF	TGCAGCGGCCGACTCCAAAGTAATGAGCAGTTCTTC	TRBV29-1	TRBJ2-1	-	-
CASSPAGSREKLFF	TGTGCCAGCAGCCCAGCAGGTTCCCGGGAAAAACTGTTTTTT	TRBV9	TRBJ1-4	-	-
CASSSSGTGPYEQYF	TGTGCCAGCAGCTCGTCCGGGACTGGCCCCTACGAGCAGTACTTC	TRBV7-9	TRBJ2-7	-	-
CASSLSAGFTEKLFF	TGTGCCAGCAGCTTAAGTGCAGGGTTTACGGAAAAACTGTTTTTT	TRBV7-9	TRBJ1-4	-	-
CASSSITDTQYF	TGCGCCAGCAGCTCTATCACAGATACGCAGTATTTT	TRBV10-1	TRBJ2-3	-	-
CASGSGTENTEAFF	TGTGCCAGCGGTTCCGGGACAGAGAACACTGAAGCTTTCTTT	TRBV27	TRBJ1-1	TRBD1	few
CASSLAGDSIGTDTQYF	TGTGCCAGCAGCTTAGCGGGGGACTCTATAGGCACAGATACGCAGTATTTT	TRBV7-8	TRBJ2-3	-	-
CASSPGSGANVLTF	TGTGCCAGCAGCCCGGGCTCTGGGGCCAACGTCCTGACTTTC	TRBV7-9	TRBJ2-6	-	-
CAWSGGTGRTEAFF	TGTGCCTGGAGTGGAGGGACTGGGAGGACTGAAGCTTTCTTT	TRBV30	TRBJ1-1	-	-
CAIGDGGPNTGELFF	TGTGCCATCGGGGACGGAGGGCCGAACACCGGGGAGCTGTTTTTT	TRBV10-3	TRBJ2-2	-	-
CASSLGLSTDTQYF	TGTGCCAGCAGCTTAGGACTGAGCACAGATACGCAGTATTTT	TRBV7-9	TRBJ2-3	-	-
CASSQTSGGVRELFF	TGTGCCAGCAGCCAAACTAGCGGGGGGGTCAGGGAGCTGTTTTTT	TRBV27	TRBJ2-2	TRBD2	-
CASTAPHRGRYEQYF	TGTGCCAGCACGGCCCCCCACAGGGGACGATACGAGCAGTACTTC	TRBV27	TRBJ2-7	TRBD1	-
CASSLGLAGTSTDTQYF	TGTGCCAGCAGCTTAGGACTAGCGGGGACTAGCACAGATACGCAGTATTTT	TRBV7-2	TRBJ2-3	TRBD2	-
CASSYTGAQVYGYTF	TGTGCCAGCAGTTATACAGGGGCGCAGGTCTATGGCTACACCTTC	TRBV6-5	TRBJ1-2	TRBD1	-
CASSSSGGADTQYF	TGTGCCAGCAGCTCTAGCGGGGGCGCAGATACGCAGTATTTT	TRBV7-9	TRBJ2-3	TRBD2	-
CASSLGPGKDTEAFF	TGTGCCAGCAGCTTGGGCCCAGGGAAGGACACTGAAGCTTTCTTT	TRBV5-4	TRBJ1-1	-	-
CASSPRSTGYYQPQHF	TGTGCCAGCAGCCCTCGTTCGACAGGCTATTATCAGCCCCAGCATTTT	TRBV7-2	TRBJ1-5	-	-
CATSARGARAGELFF	TGTGCCACCAGTGCCCGGGGAGCGAGGGCCGGGGAGCTGTTTTTT	TRBV24-1	TRBJ2-2	-	-
CASSLGQGLYGYTF	TGTGCCAGCAGCTTAGGACAGGGTCTCTATGGCTACACCTTC	TRBV7-9	TRBJ1-2	TRBD1	-
CASSTLTGSYGYTF	TGTGCCAGCAGCACCTTGACAGGGAGCTATGGCTACACCTTC	TRBV11-2	TRBJ1-2	TRBD1	-
CASSFEPGQATEFF	TGCGCCAGCAGCTTTGAACCGGGACAGGCTACGGAGTTCTTC	TRBV5-1	TRBJ2-1	TRBD1	-
CASRGPEHAYEQYF	TGTGCCTCCCGCGGGCCAGAGCACGCCTACGAGCAGTACTTC	TRBV6-6	TRBJ2-7	-	-
CSARTRGSQYF	TGCAGTGCTAGGACCCGGGGTTCCCAATACTTC	TRBV20-1	TRBJ2-5	-	-
CARSLYPRAGPNEKLFF	TGTGCCAGAAGCTTATACCCCCGGGCGGGACCTAATGAAAAACTGTTTTTT	TRBV5-3	TRBJ1-4	-	-
CASSPDRGQPQHF	TGTGCCAGCAGCCCGGACAGGGGGCAGCCCCAGCATTTT	TRBV6-6	TRBJ1-5	TRBD1	many
CASSPTANQPQHF	TGTGCCAGCTCACCGACAGCGAATCAGCCCCAGCATTTT	TRBV18	TRBJ1-5	-	-
CASSIRTGGYNSPLHF	TGTGCCAGCAGCATCCGGACAGGGGGCTATAATTCACCCCTCCACTTT	TRBV7-2	TRBJ1-6	TRBD1	-
CASSLLIGPGVINQPQHF	TGTGCCAGCAGCTTATTAATCGGTCCAGGGGTCATCAATCAGCCCCAGCATTTT	TRBV7-8	TRBJ1-5	-	-
CASSPSGAGIGNTIYF	TGTGCCAGCAGCCCCTCAGGGGCAGGGATAGGAAACACCATATATTTT	TRBV7-9	TRBJ1-3	-	-